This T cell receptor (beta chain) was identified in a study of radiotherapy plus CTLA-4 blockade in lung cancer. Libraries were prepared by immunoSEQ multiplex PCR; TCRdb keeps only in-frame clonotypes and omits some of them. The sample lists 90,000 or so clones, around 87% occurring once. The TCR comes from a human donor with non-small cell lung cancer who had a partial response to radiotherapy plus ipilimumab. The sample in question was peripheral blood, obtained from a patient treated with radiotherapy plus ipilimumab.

In DNA form, the CDR3 reads TGTGCCAGCAGTTTCTCAGGGGGCAGTACCGGGGAGCTGTTTTTT. It specifies CASSFSGGSTGELFF. The J gene is TRBJ2-2, the V gene TRBV27; 8 nucleotides match TRBD1. The CDR3 has 15 amino acids. Germline V gene lookup returns CDR1 MNHEY and CDR2 SMNVEV (reference sequence). V trimming: 3 bases; J trimming: 5 bases; junction bases outside the gene matches: 5.